One and the same sample provided the 26 T cell receptor beta chains below, sequenced in a study of T cell responses to AZD1222 COVID-19 vaccine. The method was immunoSEQ multiplex PCR; TCRdb's version includes in-frame clones alone and lacks a portion of them. This table holds about 8,000 clones, 88% found once. Sequences were derived from peripheral blood, sampled 28 days after the second AZD1222 dose. The receptors come from an adult who received the AZD1222 COVID-19 vaccine.

This clone was seen more than once but under ten times. The CDR3 DNA reads TGTGCCAGCAGCCCAAGCAGGACTACCTTCACAGATACGCAGTATTTT. Translating gives CASSPSRTTFTDTQYF. V is TRBV9 and J is TRBJ2-3, with a possible D match to TRBD2 (6 bases). Germline loops: CDR1 SGDLS, CDR2 YYNGEE. CDR3 length: 16 residues. Between the trimmed V and J ends, which lost 4 bases and 2 bases, there was a span of 17 bases.

V is TRBV5-5 and J is TRBJ1-1; TRBD1 is a possible D gene (6 bases). This CDR3 region has 14 residues. The germline V gene has CDR1 SGHKS and CDR2 YYEKEE (reference sequence). Deletions cut 4 bases from V and 4 bases from J, with 14 bases between. CDR3 loop: CASSGTGLVTEAFF. The DNA for the CDR3 is TGTGCCAGCAGCGGAACAGGGCTAGTCACTGAAGCTTTCTTT.

The CDR3 region has the DNA TGTGCCAGCAGCGAGACCGGGACATATGCGTATGACGAAGCTTCACCCCTCCACTTT. This translates into CASSETGTYAYDEASPLHF. The gene calls are TRBV13 and TRBJ1-6; the D gene is possibly TRBD1 (6 bases). V lost 5 bases and J 9 bases, leaving 29 bases between the germline ends. Germline lookup yields CDR1 PRHDT and CDR2 FYEKMQ (reference sequence). This CDR3 has 19 amino acids.

This clone has just a few counts. The chain is built from TRBV9 and TRBJ1-6, with a possible D match to TRBD1 (5 bases). The V and J ends lost 4 bases and 4 bases respectively, with 9 bases between them. CDR1 and CDR2 (germline): SGDLS, YYNGEE. This CDR3 comprises 14 residues. CDR3 region: CASSPGQYNSPLHF. In DNA, the CDR3 is TGTGCCAGCAGCCCGGGGCAGTATAATTCACCCCTCCACTTT.

The chain couples TRBV2 to TRBJ2-3; D is ambiguous. CDR1 is SNHLY, CDR2 FYNNEI, per germline. The CDR3 contains 14 residues. V was clipped by 0 bases and J by 3 bases, with 7 bases between them. The CDR3 is CASSEALPTDTQYF. CDR3 nucleotide sequence: TGTGCCAGCAGTGAAGCGTTACCAACAGATACGCAGTATTTT.

This clone was recorded once. V is TRBV7-9 and J is TRBJ1-1; no clear D gene. This CDR3 has 13 amino acids. The germline gives CDR1 SEHNR, CDR2 FQNEAQ (reference sequence). V dropped 6 bases and J dropped 1 base, with 9 bases sitting between them. The CDR3 protein is CASRAGGNTEAFF. The CDR3 coding sequence is TGTGCCAGCAGGGCTGGTGGGAACACTGAAGCTTTCTTT.

The rearrangement links TRBV2 to TRBJ2-1, with a tentative D call TRBD2 (6 bases). Trimming removed 3 bases at V and 9 bases at J, with 12 bases between. The CDR3 spans 13 residues. The germline gives CDR1 SNHLY, CDR2 FYNNEI. The CDR3 nucleotides read TGTGCCAGCAGTGAGGACGGGGGTGGTGAGCAGTTCTTC. This gives the protein CASSEDGGGEQFF.

The rearrangement joins TRBV2 to TRBJ2-4; D gene ambiguous. Trimming stripped 2 bases from V and 3 bases from J, with 14 bases between. The germline CDR1 and CDR2 sequences are SNHLY and FYNNEI. This CDR3 is 16 amino acids long. CDR3 coding DNA: TGTGCCAGCAGTGAACCCTCCCCCGGTGGCAAAAACATTCAGTACTTC. Translated: CASSEPSPGGKNIQYF. Full variable domain (rest looked up from reference TRBV2 and TRBJ2-4): EPEVTQTPSHQVTQMGQEVILRCVPISNHLYFYWYRQILGQKVEFLVSFYNNEISEKSEIFDDQFSVERPDGSNFTLKIRSTKLEDSAMYFCASSEPSPGGKNIQYFGAGTRLSVL.

The genes are TRBV19 and TRBJ1-2; the D is unclear. The CDR3 is made up of 13 amino acids. V was pared by 3 bases and J by 1 base, with 6 bases between. Germline CDR1 is LNHDA and CDR2 is SQIVND (reference sequence). The DNA of the CDR3 is TGTGCCAGTAGTATCGGGGTTAACTATGGCTACACCTTC. Its protein product is CASSIGVNYGYTF.

The chain is built from TRBV5-6 and TRBJ1-2; D gene ambiguous. This CDR3 is built from 12 residues. CDR1 is SGHDT, CDR2 YYEEEE, per germline. Between the trimmed V and J ends, which lost 6 bases and 3 bases, there was a span of 9 bases. The CDR3 spells CASNLQDYGYTF. The DNA of the CDR3 is TGTGCCAGCAACCTGCAGGACTATGGCTACACCTTC.

The chain recombines TRBV20-1 with TRBJ1-6, with D possibly TRBD1 on 5 matching bases. Trimming shortened V by 3 bases and J by 14 bases, and 11 bases separated the two germline ends. This CDR3 contains 11 residues. Looked up from germline, CDR1 is DFQATT and CDR2 is SNEGSKA (reference sequence). The CDR3 coding sequence is TGCAGTGCTAGGGGGGGGGAGGCCCTCCACTTT. Translation: CSARGGEALHF.

The V gene is TRBV2, the J gene TRBJ2-3, with 10 bases matching TRBD1. The CDR3 is 15 residues long. Trimming at V came to 4 bases and at J to 2 bases, leaving 3 bases not matched to a gene. Germline V gene sequence: CDR1 SNHLY, CDR2 FYNNEI. CDR3 bases: TGTGCCAGCAGTGTTGACAGGGGGCCCACAGATACGCAGTATTTT. It translates to CASSVDRGPTDTQYF.

This clone was seen a single time. The chain recombines TRBV7-9 with TRBJ2-1; 14 bases match TRBD2. After removal of 4 bases from V and 7 bases from J, the junction contained 12 bases not matched to a gene. Per the germline V gene, CDR1 is SEHNR and CDR2 is FQNEAQ (reference sequence). The CDR3 length is 18 residues. CDR3 nucleotides: TGTGCCAGCAGCTCAAAGACTAGCGGGAGGGGCAGGATTAATGAGCAGTTCTTC. Its translation: CASSSKTSGRGRINEQFF. Full variable domain (remainder filled in from reference TRBV7-9 and TRBJ2-1): DTGVSQNPRHKITKRGQNVTFRCDPISEHNRLYWYRQTLGQGPEFLTYFQNEAQLEKSRLLSDRFSAERPKGSFSTLEIQRTEQGDSAMYLCASSSKTSGRGRINEQFFGPGTRLTVL.

CDR3 coding DNA: TGTGCCAGCAGCCAACCCATCGATGTTGCAACTAATGAAAAACTGTTTTTT. This codes for CASSQPIDVATNEKLFF. The rearrangement joins TRBV4-2 to TRBJ1-4; no reliable D call. V dropped 2 bases and J dropped 0 bases, with 13 bases sitting between them. Germline CDR1 LGHNA, CDR2 YNFKEQ. The CDR3 has 17 residues.

J is TRBJ1-6 and V is TRBV10-3, with D tentatively TRBD1 (6 bases). The CDR3 is made up of 14 amino acids. V was pared by 6 bases and J by 8 bases, with 14 bases between. CDR1 and CDR2 from the germline V gene are ENHRY and SYGVKD. The CDR3 sequence: CAIRQGSGYSPLHF. The CDR3 coding sequence is TGTGCCATCAGGCAGGGGAGTGGGTATTCACCCCTCCACTTT.

The rearrangement links TRBV4-3 to TRBJ2-2; tentative D call: TRBD2 (7 bases). The germline V gene encodes CDR1 LGHNA and CDR2 YSLEER. The ends were cut back, 0 bases at V and 3 bases at J, with 20 bases in the middle. The CDR3 extends over 19 amino acids. The CDR3 DNA follows: TGCGCCAGCAGCCAAGACGGCACCTTGGGGGGGGCCTACACCGGGGAGCTGTTTTTT. It translates to CASSQDGTLGGAYTGELFF.

The chain combines TRBV27 with TRBJ1-4; 7 nucleotides match TRBD1. This CDR3 has 13 residues. Germline V CDR1 and CDR2: MNHEY, SMNVEV (reference sequence). V gave up 7 bases and J gave up 8 bases; unmatched junction bases: 7. Here the CDR3 reads CASTKGRGEKLFF. Here the CDR3 DNA reads TGTGCCAGCACCAAGGGCAGGGGGGAAAAACTGTTTTTT.

This chain joins TRBV6-1 and TRBJ1-2; D gene unclear. V lost 1 base, J lost 3 bases, and 9 bases lay in between. The CDR3 loop spans 14 amino acids. CDR1 is MNHNS, CDR2 SASEGT, per germline. The CDR3 is CASSEGGDDYGYTF. The CDR3 coding sequence is TGTGCCAGCAGTGAAGGCGGGGATGACTATGGCTACACCTTC.

J is TRBJ1-4 and V is TRBV25-1; TRBD1 might be the D (5 bases). V was shortened by 6 bases and J by 3 bases, with 5 bases between the two germline ends. Germline V gene lookup returns CDR1 MGHDK and CDR2 SYGVNS. The CDR3 has 12 residues. The CDR3: CASSRANEKLFF. CDR3 nucleotide sequence: TGTGCCAGCAGCAGGGCTAATGAAAAACTGTTTTTT.

V gene TRBV21-1 combines with J gene TRBJ1-5; TRBD1 was called by the table and not checked on the DNA. TRBV21-1 is given as a pseudogene. The CDR3 loop spans 16 amino acids. The CDR3 reads CASRKRRLDSNQPQHF. The DNA of the CDR3 is TGTGCCAGCAGGAAACGCAGGTTAGATAGCAATCAGCCCCAGCATTTT.

The chain has TRBV2 and TRBJ1-6; D perhaps matches TRBD1 (6 bases). V gave up 5 bases and J gave up 4 bases, with 15 bases separating them. In germline, CDR1 is SNHLY, CDR2 FYNNEI. The CDR3 loop spans 16 amino acids. The CDR3: CASSLEGEQYNSPLHF. The CDR3 region has the DNA TGTGCCAGCAGTCTCGAGGGGGAACAGTATAATTCACCCCTCCACTTT.

The table lists this clone with a count of one. The chain joins TRBV7-3 to TRBJ2-3, with D possibly matching TRBD1 (6 bases). Germline CDR1 is SGHTA and CDR2 is FQGTGA. This CDR3 is built from 14 residues. Deletions cut 5 bases from V and 7 bases from J, with 16 bases between. The CDR3 DNA sequence: TGTGCCAGCAGCCTGCAAACAGGGTCAAATACGCAGTATTTT. The encoded protein is CASSLQTGSNTQYF.

The chain employs TRBV7-2 and TRBJ1-1; possible D gene TRBD1, 6 bases. Per the germline V gene, CDR1 is SGHTA and CDR2 is FQGNSA. The CDR3 totals 16 residues. V lost 6 bases and J 1 base, leaving 18 bases between the germline ends. CDR3 residues: CASRSDWGGPNTEAFF. CDR3 bases: TGTGCCAGCAGGTCGGACTGGGGGGGCCCGAACACTGAAGCTTTCTTT.

The chain is built from TRBV28 and TRBJ2-7; 10 nucleotides agree with TRBD1. The CDR3 has 15 residues. The trim removed 6 bases at V and 5 bases at J, leaving 10 bases unmatched. The germline gives CDR1 MDHEN, CDR2 SYDVKM. CDR3: CASSGGTGVRNEQYF. CDR3 DNA: TGTGCCAGCAGCGGTGGGACAGGGGTAAGGAACGAGCAGTACTTC.

The chain recombines TRBV5-1 with TRBJ2-7; weak D call: TRBD1 (5 bases). CDR3 length: 13 residues. Germline CDR1 and CDR2: SGHRS and YFSETQ. The V end lost 4 bases, the J end lost 5 bases, and 13 bases lay between the germline ends. CDR3 in DNA: TGCGCCAGCAGCCTGGTAGGGGCGAACGAGCAGTACTTC. This encodes CASSLVGANEQYF.

The chain is built from TRBV11-3 and TRBJ1-1; D is undetermined. The germline V gene encodes CDR1 SGHNT and CDR2 YENEEA. The CDR3 extends over 13 amino acids. V gave up 0 bases and J gave up 1 base, with 3 bases separating them. CDR3 sequence: CASSLESNTEAFF. The CDR3 DNA reads TGTGCCAGCAGCTTAGAGTCGAACACTGAAGCTTTCTTT.